Sequencing of this T cell receptor beta chain was carried out in a study of kidney transplant recipient with SARS-CoV-2 infection. The CDR3 runs 17 residues. Germline-derived CDR1 and CDR2 are MNHEY and SVGEGT. Trimming removed 4 bases from V and 4 bases from J, with 22 bases in between. TCRdb independently ran MiXCR on the reads; one entry per CDR3 protein. Of roughly 250,000 distinct CDR3 sequences listed, around 26% were seen once; the top ten hold roughly 7.3%. In its sample, this clonotype was seen many times. This clonotype originated in a young adult male patient who had COVID-19 and was a kidney transplant recipient. Some T cells may be supplied by the graft donor. The rearrangement joins TRBV6-2 or TRBV6-3 to TRBJ1-2, with unresolved D. The source was a blood sample, collected at baseline and around day 110 from a kidney transplant recipient. CDR3 DNA sequence: TGTGCCAGCAGTTGTAAGAGCTGCATCGGAAAGACCTATGGCTACACCTTC. It yields the protein CASSCKSCIGKTYGYTF.